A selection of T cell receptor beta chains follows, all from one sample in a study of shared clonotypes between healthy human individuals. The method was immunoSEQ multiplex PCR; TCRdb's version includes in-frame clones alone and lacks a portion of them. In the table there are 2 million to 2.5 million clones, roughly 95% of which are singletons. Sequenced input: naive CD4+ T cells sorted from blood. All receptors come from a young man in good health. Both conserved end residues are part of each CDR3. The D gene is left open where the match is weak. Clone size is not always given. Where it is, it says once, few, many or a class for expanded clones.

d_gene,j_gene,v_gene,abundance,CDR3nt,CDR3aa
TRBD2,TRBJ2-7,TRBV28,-,TGTGCCAGCAGTGCCGGGACTAGCGGGAGATCCTACGAGCAGTACTTC,CASSAGTSGRSYEQYF
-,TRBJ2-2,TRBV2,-,TGTGCCAGCAACCAGGGCACCGGGGAGCTGTTTTTT,CASNQGTGELFF
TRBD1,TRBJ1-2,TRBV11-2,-,TGTGCCAGCAGTAGACAGGGGGCCCATGTTGGCTATGGCTACACCTTC,CASSRQGAHVGYGYTF
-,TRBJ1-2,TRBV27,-,TGTGCCAGCAGTTTAACACCTAACTATGGCTACACCTTC,CASSLTPNYGYTF
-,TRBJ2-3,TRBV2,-,TGTGCCAGCAAAAGCACAGATACGCAGTATTTT,CASKSTDTQYF
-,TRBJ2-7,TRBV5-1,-,TGCGCCAGCAGCATAAAGCTAGACGGTGGAGAGCAGTACTTC,CASSIKLDGGEQYF
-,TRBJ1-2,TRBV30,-,TGTGCCTGGAGTGTACTCAAAAAGGGGGTTTGGGGCTACACCTTC,CAWSVLKKGVWGYTF
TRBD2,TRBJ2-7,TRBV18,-,TGTGCCAGCTCACCATTACCCGGACTAGCGGGCCTCCTTCACGAGCAGTACTTC,CASSPLPGLAGLLHEQYF
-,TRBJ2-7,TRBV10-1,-,TGCGCCAGCAGTGAGGCGGGCGGCAACTCCTACGAGCAGTACTTC,CASSEAGGNSYEQYF
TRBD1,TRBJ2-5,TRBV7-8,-,TGTGCCAGCAGCTCAGGGGGTGCCCAGCGGACACAAGAGACCCAGTACTTC,CASSSGGAQRTQETQYF
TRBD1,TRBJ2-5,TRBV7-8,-,TGTGCCAGCAGCTTGGGCCGGACAGGGAAAACCTACAGAAAAGAGACCCAGTACTTC,CASSLGRTGKTYRKETQYF
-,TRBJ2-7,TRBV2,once,TGTGCCAGCAGTGAAATATTGGTAGGGACCTACGAGCAGTACTTC,CASSEILVGTYEQYF
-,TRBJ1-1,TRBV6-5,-,TGTGCCAGCAGCCAACTATATTTGGCTGAAGCTTTCTTT,CASSQLYLAEAFF
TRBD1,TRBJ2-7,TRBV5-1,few,TGCGCCAGCAGCTTGCCGGGACAGGGGGCCTACGAGCAGTACTTC,CASSLPGQGAYEQYF
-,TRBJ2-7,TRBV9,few,TGTGCCAGCAGCGTAGGGGGCAGCTCCTACGAGCAGTACTTC,CASSVGGSSYEQYF
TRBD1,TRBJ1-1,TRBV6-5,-,TGTGCCAGCAGTTTCGGACAGGACACTGAAGCTTTCTTT,CASSFGQDTEAFF
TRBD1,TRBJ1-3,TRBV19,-,TGTGCCAGTAGTACATGGGACAGGGCTGGAAACACCATATATTTT,CASSTWDRAGNTIYF
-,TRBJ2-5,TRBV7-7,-,TGTGCTAGCAGCTTAGTGGGGCCTCGGGAGACCCAGTACTTC,CASSLVGPRETQYF
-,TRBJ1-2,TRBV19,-,TGTGCCAGTAGAATGGACAACCTCCCTAACTATGGCTACACCTTC,CASRMDNLPNYGYTF
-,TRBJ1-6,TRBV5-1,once,TGCGCCAGCAGCTTGGCACCGATGGATTCACCCCTCCACTTT,CASSLAPMDSPLHF
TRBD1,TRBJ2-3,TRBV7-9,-,TGTGCCAGCAGCTTCCGGACAGGGTATAGGTCCGATACGCAGTATTTT,CASSFRTGYRSDTQYF
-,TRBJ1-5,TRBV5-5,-,TGTGCCAGCAGCTTGGCAGAAGATCAGCCCCAGCATTTT,CASSLAEDQPQHF
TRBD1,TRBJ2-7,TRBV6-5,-,TGTGCCAGCCGTTTGAGGGACAGGGGAACGGGGGAGCAGTACTTC,CASRLRDRGTGEQYF
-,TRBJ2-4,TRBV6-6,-,TGTGCCAGCAGTTACTCAGGGCAGGGGAGAAACATTCAGTACTTC,CASSYSGQGRNIQYF
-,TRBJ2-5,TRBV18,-,TGTGCCAGCTCACCAAGGGGGCAAGAGACCCAGTACTTC,CASSPRGQETQYF
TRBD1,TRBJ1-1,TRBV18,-,TGTGCCAGCTCACCTACAGGGGTGAACACTGAAGCTTTCTTT,CASSPTGVNTEAFF
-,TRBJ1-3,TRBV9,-,TGTGCCAGCAGCCTTGGGGGGGCTGGAAACACCATATATTTT,CASSLGGAGNTIYF
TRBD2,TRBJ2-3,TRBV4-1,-,TGCGCCAGCAGCCCTTCCGCTAGCGGGGGGGCTACAGATACGCAGTATTTT,CASSPSASGGATDTQYF
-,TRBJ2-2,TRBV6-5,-,TGTGCCAGCAACCGAGGAGGGGGTTTGACCGGGGAGCTGTTTTTT,CASNRGGGLTGELFF
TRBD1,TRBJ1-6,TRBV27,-,TGTGCCAGCAGTCCCGGACAGGTGGATTCACCCCTCCACTTT,CASSPGQVDSPLHF